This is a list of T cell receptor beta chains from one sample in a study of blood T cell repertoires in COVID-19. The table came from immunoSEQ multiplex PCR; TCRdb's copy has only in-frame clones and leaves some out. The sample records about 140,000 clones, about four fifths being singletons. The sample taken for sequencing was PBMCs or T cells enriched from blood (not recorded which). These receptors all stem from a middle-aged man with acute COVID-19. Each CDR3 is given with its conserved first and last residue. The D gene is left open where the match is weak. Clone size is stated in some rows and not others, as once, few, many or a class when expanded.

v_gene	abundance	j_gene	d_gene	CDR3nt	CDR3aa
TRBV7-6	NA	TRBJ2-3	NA	TGTGCCAGCAGCTTAGCAGGGGGAGGGTTTACAGATACGCAGTATTTT	CASSLAGGGFTDTQYF
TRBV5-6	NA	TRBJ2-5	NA	TGTGCCAGCAGTCTTAGGGGGGAGACCCAGTACTTC	CASSLRGETQYF
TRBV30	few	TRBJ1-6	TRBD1	TGTGCCTGGAGTCCCTGGGACAGGAGCTCCTATAATTCACCCCTCCACTTT	CAWSPWDRSSYNSPLHF
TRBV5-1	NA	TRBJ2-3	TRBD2	TGCGCCAGCAGCTTGGTGGCTAGCGGGGGGGGCACAGATACGCAGTATTTT	CASSLVASGGGTDTQYF
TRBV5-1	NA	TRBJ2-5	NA	TGCGCCAGCACCCTTCGCGAGGGGACCCAGTACTTC	CASTLREGTQYF
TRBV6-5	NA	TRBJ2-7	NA	TGTGCCAGCAGTTCACTGGACAACCGTGGAGAGCAGTACTTC	CASSSLDNRGEQYF
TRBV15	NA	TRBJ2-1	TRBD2	TGTGCCACCAGCAGGAAGGGACTAGCGGGTCATGAGCAGTTCTTC	CATSRKGLAGHEQFF
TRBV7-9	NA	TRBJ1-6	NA	TGTGCCAGCAGCTTAGAGGCAGGGAAAGGTAATTCACCCCTCCACTTT	CASSLEAGKGNSPLHF
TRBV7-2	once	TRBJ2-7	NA	TGTGCCAGCAGCTCCATGGACAGTTCCTACGAGCAGTACTTC	CASSSMDSSYEQYF
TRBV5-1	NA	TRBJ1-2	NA	TGCGCCAGCAGCGAAAGGGGAAGCTATAACTATGGCTACACCTTC	CASSERGSYNYGYTF
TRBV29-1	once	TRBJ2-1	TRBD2	TGCAGCGTTGAAGATCCTCTGGGACTAGCGGTCTACAATGAGCAGTTCTTC	CSVEDPLGLAVYNEQFF
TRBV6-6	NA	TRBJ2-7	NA	TGTGCCAGCGACCCGGGGCAGGGGTACTCAGAGCAGTACTTC	CASDPGQGYSEQYF
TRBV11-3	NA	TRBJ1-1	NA	TGTGCCAGCAGCTTAGATCGCCGGTCTGAAGCTTTCTTT	CASSLDRRSEAFF
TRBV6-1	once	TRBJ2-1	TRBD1	TGTGCCAGCAGTGAACACAGGGGATACGCTGAGCAGTTCTTC	CASSEHRGYAEQFF
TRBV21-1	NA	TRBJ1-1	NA	TGTGCCAGCAGCAAAGATGGGACAGGGCTAGTTGAAGCTTTCTTT	CASSKDGTGLVEAFF
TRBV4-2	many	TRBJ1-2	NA	TGTGCCAGCAGCCAAGAAAGGTTAAGTCGGAGAGGCTACACCTTC	CASSQERLSRRGYTF
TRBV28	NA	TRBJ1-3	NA	TGTGCCAGCAGTTTGGGGGCCGCGATGCGGGCAAAAAACACCATATATTTT	CASSLGAAMRAKNTIYF
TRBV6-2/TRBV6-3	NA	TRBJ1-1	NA	TGTGCCAGCAGTTCCCTCGACTTAGGCACTGAAGCTTTCTTT	CASSSLDLGTEAFF
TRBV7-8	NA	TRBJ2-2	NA	TGTGCCAGCAGCTTAGTTGGGGGGATCACCGGGGAGCTGTTTTTT	CASSLVGGITGELFF
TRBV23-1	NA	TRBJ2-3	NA	TGCGCCAGCAGTCTTGGTACAGGGAGCACAGATACGCAGTATTTT	CASSLGTGSTDTQYF
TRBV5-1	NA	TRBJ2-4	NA	TGCGCCAGCAGCTTGAAGGAGTTAGGAGGGGCCAAAAACATTCAGTACTTC	CASSLKELGGAKNIQYF
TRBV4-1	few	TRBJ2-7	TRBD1	TGCGCCAGCAGCCATCCGGGACAGGGTGGTAACGAGCAGTACTTC	CASSHPGQGGNEQYF
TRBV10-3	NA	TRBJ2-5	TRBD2	TGTGCCATCAGTGTAACTAGCGGCAGGATGGGGGAGACCCAGTACTTC	CAISVTSGRMGETQYF
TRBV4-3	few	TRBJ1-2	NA	TGCGCCAGCAGCCAAGGGCTCCTACAGGGTTATGGCTACACCTTC	CASSQGLLQGYGYTF
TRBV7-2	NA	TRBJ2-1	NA	TGTGCCAGCAGCTTAGCTCAGTCAAATGAGCAGTTCTTC	CASSLAQSNEQFF
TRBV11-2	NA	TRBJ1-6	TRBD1	TGTGCCAGCAGTTCTGGACAGGGGAGACCCCTCCACTTT	CASSSGQGRPLHF
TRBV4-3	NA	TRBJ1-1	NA	TGCGCCAGCAGCCAAGAAGGCCAAACAGGGACAGCTTTCTTT	CASSQEGQTGTAFF
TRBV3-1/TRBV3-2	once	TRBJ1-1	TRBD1	TGTGCCAGCAGCCAAGCCGGGACAGGGGGCGCTTGGACTGAAGCTTTCTTT	CASSQAGTGGAWTEAFF
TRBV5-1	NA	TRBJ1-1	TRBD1	TGCGCCAGCACTCGAGGGGGCGAAAACACTGAAGCTTTCTTT	CASTRGGENTEAFF
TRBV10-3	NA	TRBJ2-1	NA	TGTGCCATCAGTGAGCGCCTAATTGAGCAGTTCTTC	CAISERLIEQFF
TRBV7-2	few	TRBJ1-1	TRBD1	TGTGCCATAGCACAGGGGGTGAACACTGAAGCTTTCTTT	CAIAQGVNTEAFF
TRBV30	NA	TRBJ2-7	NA	TGTGCCTGGAGCGGGAGCAGACGCTACGAGCAGTACTTC	CAWSGSRRYEQYF
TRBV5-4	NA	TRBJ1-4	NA	TGTGCCAGCAGCTCCGGAACAGGGATGATGGCCACTAATGAAAAACTGTTTTTT	CASSSGTGMMATNEKLFF
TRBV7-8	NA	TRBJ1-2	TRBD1	TGTGCCAGCAGCCCGGGACAGGGGGATTCCAGGGGCGGCTACACCTTC	CASSPGQGDSRGGYTF
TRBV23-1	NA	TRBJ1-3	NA	TGCGCGGGGACAACGGGAAACACCATATATTTT	CAGTTGNTIYF
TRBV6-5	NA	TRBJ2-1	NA	TGTGCCAGCAGTCGACAGAACAATGAGCAGTTCTTC	CASSRQNNEQFF
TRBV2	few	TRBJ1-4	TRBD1	TGTGCCAGCAGGGTAACAGGGGTAGGCGAAAAACTGTTTTTT	CASRVTGVGEKLFF
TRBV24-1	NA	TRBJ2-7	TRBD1	TGTGCCACCATAACGGACAGGGGGTACACCTACGAGCAGTACTTC	CATITDRGYTYEQYF
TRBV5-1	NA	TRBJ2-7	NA	TGCGCCAGCAGCGGAGGGACGCCCGAGCAGTACTTC	CASSGGTPEQYF
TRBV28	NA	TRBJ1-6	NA	TGTGCCAGCATTCAGGCCGGGCGGAGGAATTCACCCCTCCACTTT	CASIQAGRRNSPLHF
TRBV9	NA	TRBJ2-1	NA	TGTGCCAGCAGCGTAGAAGGGGGTACTAGCTCCTACAATGAGCAGTTCTTC	CASSVEGGTSSYNEQFF
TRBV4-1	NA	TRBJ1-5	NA	TGCGCCAGCAGCCAAGATCAGCGGAGCAATCAGCCCCAGCATTTT	CASSQDQRSNQPQHF
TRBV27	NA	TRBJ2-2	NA	TGTGCCAGCAGTTTATCCTCCCCCCCCGGGGAGCTGTTTTTT	CASSLSSPPGELFF
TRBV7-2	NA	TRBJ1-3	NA	TGTGCCAGCAGCTTAGAGGGGGTACACTCTGGAAACACCATATATTTT	CASSLEGVHSGNTIYF
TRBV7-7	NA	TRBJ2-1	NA	TGTGCCAGCAGCGGGGGAGGCGATGAGCAGTTCTTC	CASSGGGDEQFF
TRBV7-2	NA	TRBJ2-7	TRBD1	TGTGCCAGCAGCTCCCATCTCCTCGGACAGGGGAGCCACGAGCAGTACTTC	CASSSHLLGQGSHEQYF
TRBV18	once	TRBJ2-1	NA	TGTGCCAGCTCCCCCACCGGGAATGAGCAGTTCTTC	CASSPTGNEQFF
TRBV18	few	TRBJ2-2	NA	TGTGCCAGCTCACCAGATATTAGCGGTAACACCGGGGAGCTGTTTTTT	CASSPDISGNTGELFF
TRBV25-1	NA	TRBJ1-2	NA	TGTGCCAGCAGTGATCCCAGGGGTAAGGACTATGGCTACACCTTC	CASSDPRGKDYGYTF
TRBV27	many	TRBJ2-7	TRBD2	TGTGCCAGCAGCGTGACTAGCGGGGCCTCCTACGAGCAGTACTTC	CASSVTSGASYEQYF